The 19 T cell receptor beta chains presented below share a single source sample, sequenced in a study of blood T cell repertoires in COVID-19 (dated by TCRdb to the early 2020s). The library was made by the immunoSEQ multiplex PCR assay. Entries here come from immuneACCESS through TCRdb and include only in-frame sequences with V and J called. Some clones fail to appear in such tables; in the studies checked, an unresolved V gene covers under half of the shortfall, and the cause of the remainder is unknown. The sample table holds 150,000 to 200,000 clones, of which 75% to 90% were seen once. The top ten hold under 13% of the sample. The source material was peripheral blood. The receptor set was obtained from a human donor in a cohort sampled during active COVID-19.

This chain connects TRBV27 to TRBJ2-3; 14 bases agree with TRBD2. Germline V CDR1 and CDR2: MNHEY, SMNVEV (reference sequence). The CDR3 is 18 residues long. Germline trimming cut 4 bases from V and 1 base from J; bases unmatched to any gene: 7. The CDR3 DNA reads TGTGCCAGCAGTTCGGGACTAGCGGGAGATGAGGGCACAGATACGCAGTATTTT. Its protein is CASSSGLAGDEGTDTQYF.

This chain joins TRBV5-1 and TRBJ2-3; 8 nucleotides agree with TRBD2. This CDR3 spans 16 amino acids. Germline CDR1 SGHRS, CDR2 YFSETQ. V was clipped by 1 base and J by 3 bases; unmatched bases: 7. CDR3 DNA sequence: TGCGCCAGCAGCTTGCCCGCGGGGGGCGGGACAGATACGCAGTATTTT. Protein sequence: CASSLPAGGGTDTQYF.

J is TRBJ1-1 and V is TRBV9; D not resolved. Germline V lookup: CDR1 SGDLS, CDR2 YYNGEE. V was clipped by 0 bases and J by 4 bases, with 13 bases between them. The CDR3 contains 15 residues. The CDR3 nucleotides read TGTGCCAGCAGCGTAGGTGGCTCCGGGATCACTGAAGCTTTCTTT. As protein: CASSVGGSGITEAFF.

The CDR3 protein is CASSQGFSGGTDTQYF. The CDR3 bases are TGTGCCAGTAGCCAGGGGTTTAGCGGGGGCACAGATACGCAGTATTTT. The chain uses TRBV19 and TRBJ2-3; TRBD2 matches at 8 bases. The length of the CDR3 is 16 residues. Germline V gene data show CDR1 as LNHDA and CDR2 as SQIVND (reference sequence). V was pared by 6 bases and J by 1 base, with 9 bases of the junction left unmatched.

V gene TRBV10-1 combines with J gene TRBJ1-4; tentatively, D is TRBD1 (6 bases). CDR1 WNHNN and CDR2 SYGVQD come from the germline V gene (reference sequence). This CDR3 is built from 15 residues. V was pared by 6 bases and J by 8 bases, with 19 bases between. DNA for the CDR3: TGCGCCAGCAGCGGTTCGAGGGACACCAAGGAAAAACTGTTTTTT. Amino acid sequence: CASSGSRDTKEKLFF.

CDR3 residues: CATHRGSDYSPLHF. The CDR3 DNA follows: TGTGCCACCCACAGGGGTTCTGACTATTCACCCCTCCACTTT. The genes are TRBV28 and TRBJ1-6, with 7 bases aligning to TRBD1. The CDR3 is made up of 14 amino acids. J lost 8 bases, V lost 10 bases, and 11 bases had no gene match. The germline gives CDR1 MDHEN, CDR2 SYDVKM.

The chain links TRBV2 to TRBJ1-4, with TRBD1 matching 8 bases. Germline V CDR1 and CDR2: SNHLY, FYNNEI. The length of the CDR3 is 15 residues. V lost 2 bases, J lost 8 bases, and 7 bases stayed unmatched. DNA of the CDR3: TGTGCCAGCAGTGAAACCCAGGGGGCGAGAGAAAAACTGTTTTTT. It codes for CASSETQGAREKLFF.

The chain uses TRBV6-5 and TRBJ1-5; D might be TRBD1 (5 bases). Trimming pared 6 bases from V and 2 bases from J, leaving 14 bases between. In germline, CDR1 is MNHEY, CDR2 SVGAGI. The CDR3 runs 15 residues. The CDR3 here is CASSSRQIGNQPQHF. The CDR3 DNA reads as TGTGCCAGCAGCTCTCGACAGATAGGCAATCAGCCCCAGCATTTT.

This chain links TRBV6-6 with TRBJ1-2; D is possibly TRBD1 (6 bases). Germline CDR1 is MNHNY and CDR2 is SVGAGI (reference sequence). The V end lost 5 bases, the J end lost 7 bases, and 17 bases lay between the germline ends. CDR3 length: 14 amino acids. The CDR3 spells CASSPEGGGGGYTF. Here the CDR3 DNA reads TGTGCCAGCAGTCCCGAAGGGGGGGGAGGTGGCTACACCTTC.

The gene calls are TRBV7-3 and TRBJ2-3; 7 bases map to TRBD1. V trimming: 4 bases; J trimming: 5 bases; junction bases outside the gene matches: 12. The CDR3 spans 16 residues. Germline V CDR1 and CDR2: SGHTA, FQGTGA. The CDR3 DNA reads TGTGCCAGCAGCTCTTTAGGGGGCGCGAGGGGAGATACGCAGTATTTT. Protein: CASSSLGGARGDTQYF.

This rearrangement joins TRBV30 to TRBJ1-1; D perhaps matches TRBD1 (5 bases). The CDR3 extends over 12 amino acids. Trimming shortened V by 1 base and J by 4 bases, and 7 bases separated the two germline ends. Germline V gene data show CDR1 as GTSNPN and CDR2 as SVGIG (reference sequence). DNA for the CDR3: TGTGCCTGGAGTGCGGGGGGCACTGAAGCTTTCTTT. As protein: CAWSAGGTEAFF.

V is TRBV5-1 and J is TRBJ1-5, with a tentative D call TRBD1 (6 bases). Germline assignment: CDR1 SGHRS and CDR2 YFSETQ. CDR3 length: 15 amino acids. Trimming took 2 bases from V and 4 from J, leaving 13 bases between them. The CDR3 nucleotides read TGCGCCAGCAGCTTTTCAGGGGACGCAAATCAGCCCCAGCATTTT. Encoded protein: CASSFSGDANQPQHF.

V is TRBV6-5 and J is TRBJ2-7; the match to TRBD1 covers 9 bases. The ends lost 5 bases at V and 6 bases at J; junction bases unmatched: 8. The CDR3 has 14 residues. In germline, CDR1 is MNHEY, CDR2 SVGAGI. The DNA of the CDR3 is TGTGCCAGCAGTCCCGAGGGGACAGGGCTCGAGCAGTACTTC. Its protein is CASSPEGTGLEQYF.

The chain is built from TRBV6-2 or TRBV6-3 and TRBJ2-7, with D possibly TRBD2 on 6 matching bases. Germline assignment: CDR1 MNHEY and CDR2 SVGEGT. V was clipped by 2 bases and J by 7 bases, with 18 bases between them. CDR3 length: 15 amino acids. This chain's CDR3 is CASSYPFGGQWEQYF. The CDR3 DNA is TGTGCCAGCAGTTACCCCTTCGGGGGTCAATGGGAGCAGTACTTC.

The chain couples TRBV5-1 to TRBJ1-4; 8 bases match TRBD1. After removal of 3 bases from V and 0 bases from J, the junction contained 1 base not matched to a gene. The germline V gene has CDR1 SGHRS and CDR2 YFSETQ. The CDR3 covers 15 residues. The DNA of the CDR3 is TGCGCCAGCAGCTCGACAGGGGCAACTAATGAAAAACTGTTTTTT. Translating gives CASSSTGATNEKLFF.

V is TRBV15 and J is TRBJ2-5; maybe TRBD1 (5 bases). V lost 0 bases, J lost 2 bases, and 7 bases lay in between. CDR1 and CDR2 (germline): LNHNV, YYDKDF (reference sequence). CDR3 size: 14 residues. The CDR3: CATSRDRAQETQYF. In DNA, the CDR3 is TGTGCCACCAGCAGAGACAGGGCTCAAGAGACCCAGTACTTC.

V and J are TRBV7-8 and TRBJ2-7; D gene uncertain. The CDR3 is 13 residues long. Trimming removed 5 bases at V and 0 bases at J, with 8 bases between. Germline V gives CDR1 SGHVS, CDR2 FQNEAQ. CDR3 region: CASSLDTSYEQYF. In DNA, the CDR3 is TGTGCCAGCAGCCTTGACACCTCCTACGAGCAGTACTTC.

In nucleotides, the CDR3 is TGTGCCAGCAGCTTACCCGGGAGCTCCTACAATGAGCAGTTCTTC. This sequence encodes CASSLPGSSYNEQFF. The V and J genes are TRBV7-9 and TRBJ2-1; a possible D gene is TRBD2 (6 bases). The germline V and J ends were trimmed by 2 bases and 0 bases, with 8 bases remaining between them. Germline V lookup: CDR1 SEHNR, CDR2 FQNEAQ (reference sequence). The CDR3 length is 15 residues.

This sequence joins TRBV7-2 and TRBJ1-6, with 7 bases identical to TRBD1. The V segment lost 5 bases and the J segment 9 bases; nucleotides outside the gene matches: 4. The germline gives CDR1 SGHTA, CDR2 FQGNSA. CDR3 size: 13 residues. CDR3: CASSNNRGSPLHF. The CDR3 DNA reads as TGTGCCAGCAGCAACAACAGGGGTTCACCCCTCCACTTT.